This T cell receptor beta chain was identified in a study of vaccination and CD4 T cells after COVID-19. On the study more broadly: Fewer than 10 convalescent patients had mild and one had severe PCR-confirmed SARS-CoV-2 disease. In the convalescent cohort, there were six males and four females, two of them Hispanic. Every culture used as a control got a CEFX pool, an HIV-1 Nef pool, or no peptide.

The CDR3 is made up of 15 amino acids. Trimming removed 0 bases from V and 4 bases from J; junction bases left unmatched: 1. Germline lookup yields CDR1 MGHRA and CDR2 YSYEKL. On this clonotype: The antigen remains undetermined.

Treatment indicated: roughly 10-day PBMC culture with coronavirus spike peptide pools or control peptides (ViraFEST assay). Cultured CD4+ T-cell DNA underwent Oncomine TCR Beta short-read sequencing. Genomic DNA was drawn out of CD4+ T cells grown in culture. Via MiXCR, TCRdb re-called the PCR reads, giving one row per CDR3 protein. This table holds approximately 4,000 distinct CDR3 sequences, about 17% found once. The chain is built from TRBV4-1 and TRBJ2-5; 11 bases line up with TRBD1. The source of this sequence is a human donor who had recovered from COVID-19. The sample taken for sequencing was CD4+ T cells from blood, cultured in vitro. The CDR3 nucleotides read TGCGCCAGCAGCCAAGAGGGGACAGGGGGAGAGACCCAGTACTTC. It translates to CASSQEGTGGETQYF.